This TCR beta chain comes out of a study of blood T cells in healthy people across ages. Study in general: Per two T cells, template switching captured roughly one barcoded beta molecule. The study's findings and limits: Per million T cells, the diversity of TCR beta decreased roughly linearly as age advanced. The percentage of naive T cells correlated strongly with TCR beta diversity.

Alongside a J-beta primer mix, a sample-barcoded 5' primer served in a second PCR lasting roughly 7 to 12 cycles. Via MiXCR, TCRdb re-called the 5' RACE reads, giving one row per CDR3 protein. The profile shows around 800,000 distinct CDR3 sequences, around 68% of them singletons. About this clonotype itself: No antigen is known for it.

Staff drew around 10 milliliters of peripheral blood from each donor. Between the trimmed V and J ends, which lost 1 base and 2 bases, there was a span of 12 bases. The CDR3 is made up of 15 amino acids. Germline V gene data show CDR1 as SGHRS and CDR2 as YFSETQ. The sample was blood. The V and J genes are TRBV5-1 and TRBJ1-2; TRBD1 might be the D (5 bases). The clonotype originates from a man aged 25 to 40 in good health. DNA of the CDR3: TGCGCCAGCAGCTTGATTGCAGGGCGGAACTATGGCTACACCTTC. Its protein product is CASSLIAGRNYGYTF.